The 29 T cell receptor beta chains listed next were all sequenced from one sample in a study of cytomegalovirus exposure and HLA in healthy donors. PCR primers comprised 60 Vbeta and 13 Jbeta primers. Profiled with immunoSEQ multiplex PCR; TCRdb holds only in-frame clones, not every one. This table holds about 150,000 clones, around 77% found once. The sequencing input was PBMCs. The receptors were sampled from a man aged 25 to 40 in good health.

The rearrangement uses TRBV7-2 and TRBJ2-5, with D perhaps TRBD2 (5 bases). Trimming removed 3 bases from V and 4 bases from J, with 9 bases in between. Germline loops: CDR1 SGHTA, CDR2 FQGNSA. The CDR3 has 13 residues. CDR3 loop: CASSLRLAETQYF. CDR3 bases: TGTGCCAGCAGCTTGAGGCTAGCAGAGACCCAGTACTTC.

This chain links TRBV9 with TRBJ1-1; tentative D call: TRBD1 (5 bases). CDR1 and CDR2 (germline): SGDLS, YYNGEE. The CDR3 spans 15 residues. Trimming took off 2 bases at V and 1 base at J, with 12 bases between the two ends. In nucleotides, the CDR3 is TGTGCCAGCAGCGTTAGGGGAGGCCCGAACACTGAAGCTTTCTTT. It codes for CASSVRGGPNTEAFF.

The chain employs TRBV6-4 and TRBJ2-6; possible D gene TRBD1, 6 bases. The CDR3 spans 15 residues. Germline values: CDR1 MRHNA, CDR2 SNTAGT. Trimming left V 5 bases short and J 0 bases short, with 8 bases between. The CDR3 DNA sequence: TGTGCCAGCAGTCAGGACAGCTCTGGGGCCAACGTCCTGACTTTC. Translating gives CASSQDSSGANVLTF.

The chain uses TRBV5-8 and TRBJ1-5, with a tentative D call TRBD1 (5 bases). CDR1 and CDR2 from the germline V gene are SGHTS and YDEGEE. The ends were cut back, 4 bases at V and 2 bases at J, with 22 bases in the middle. The CDR3 consists of 18 residues. The CDR3 DNA follows: TGTGCCAGCAGCCTCGGGGGAACAAGAATCCCAGGCAATCAGCCCCAGCATTTT. The encoded protein is CASSLGGTRIPGNQPQHF.

The rearrangement joins TRBV4-3 to TRBJ1-1; tentative D call: TRBD1 (6 bases). Trimming removed 4 bases from V and 1 base from J, with 10 bases in between. CDR3 length: 14 residues. CDR1 and CDR2 (germline): LGHNA, YSLEER. CDR3 in amino acids: CASSLDRQNTEAFF. DNA of the CDR3: TGCGCCAGCAGCCTTGACAGGCAGAACACTGAAGCTTTCTTT.

The genes are TRBV6-6 and TRBJ2-7; 8 positions agree with TRBD1. The CDR3 spans 15 residues. Germline CDR1 MNHNY, CDR2 SVGAGI (reference sequence). V was pared by 2 bases and J by 2 bases, with 5 bases of the junction left unmatched. For the CDR3, the DNA is TGTGCCAGCAGTTACGGGCAGGGGGCTACCTACGAGCAGTACTTC. Translated, it gives CASSYGQGATYEQYF.

CDR3 coding DNA: TGTGCCAGTATCACTCTGGGGGGTTCGTGGGACGAGCAGTACTTC. As protein: CASITLGGSWDEQYF. V and J are TRBV19 and TRBJ2-7, with TRBD2 as a possible D gene (6 bases). Trimming took 7 bases from V and 5 from J, leaving 21 bases between them. Germline CDR1 reads LNHDA; CDR2 reads SQIVND (reference sequence). CDR3 size: 15 residues. The variable domain in full, completed from reference TRBV19 and TRBJ2-7, reads DGGITQSPKYLFRKEGQNVTLSCEQNLNHDAMYWYRQDPGQGLRLIYYSQIVNDFQKGDIAEGYSVSREKKESFPLTVTSAQKNPTAFYLCASITLGGSWDEQYFGPGTRLTVT.

The chain recombines TRBV28 with TRBJ2-3; 7 nucleotides line up with TRBD2. Losses at the gene ends were 4 bases for V and 0 bases for J; bases not matched to a gene: 7. This CDR3 has 16 residues. The germline gives CDR1 MDHEN, CDR2 SYDVKM. The DNA for the CDR3 is TGTGCCAGCAGTTCGATCGGGGGGACTAGCACAGATACGCAGTATTTT. Its protein product is CASSSIGGTSTDTQYF.

The chain uses TRBV4-3 and TRBJ2-1, with TRBD2 identical over 12 bases. The CDR3 sequence is 17 residues long. Germline CDR1 and CDR2: LGHNA and YSLEER. V shed 1 base and J 7 bases; nucleotides not matched to a gene: 8. The CDR3, as DNA: TGCGCCAGCAGCCAAGGCCCACTAGCGGGAGGAGCAAATGAGCAGTTCTTC. Its translation: CASSQGPLAGGANEQFF.

The chain uses TRBV7-9 and TRBJ2-5; TRBD1 might be the D (6 bases). The CDR3 runs to 15 residues. Trimming removed 5 bases from V and 4 bases from J, with 17 bases in between. Germline CDR1 reads SEHNR; CDR2 reads FQNEAQ (reference sequence). CDR3 coding DNA: TGTGCCAGCAGCCTAGAGGGGGTCTCGGGAGAGACCCAGTACTTC. It codes for CASSLEGVSGETQYF.

This chain links TRBV5-5 with TRBJ1-4, with D tentatively TRBD1 (5 bases). The germline gives CDR1 SGHKS, CDR2 YYEKEE (reference sequence). The CDR3 totals 14 residues. V gave up 4 bases and J gave up 8 bases, with 15 bases separating them. CDR3 residues: CASSPGPVFEKLFF. CDR3 nucleotides: TGTGCCAGCAGCCCAGGGCCCGTTTTCGAAAAACTGTTTTTT.

V is TRBV7-2 and J is TRBJ1-1; TRBD1 agrees at 8 bases. The CDR3 is 15 amino acids. Trimming cost V 2 bases and J 0 bases; bases outside gene matches: 2. In germline, CDR1 is SGHTA, CDR2 FQGNSA. CDR3 sequence: CASSLRQGLNTEAFF. CDR3 nucleotide sequence: TGTGCCAGCAGCTTACGACAGGGGTTGAACACTGAAGCTTTCTTT.

The chain combines TRBV9 with TRBJ2-7, with D perhaps TRBD1 (6 bases). The CDR3 runs 13 residues. The ends were cut back, 2 bases at V and 5 bases at J, with 11 bases in the middle. Germline V gene sequence: CDR1 SGDLS, CDR2 YYNGEE. CDR3 protein: CASSVGGGHEQYF. The CDR3 DNA follows: TGTGCCAGCAGCGTTGGGGGCGGCCACGAGCAGTACTTC. Together with reference TRBV9 and TRBJ2-7, the CDR3 gives the full variable domain: DSGVTQTPKHLITATGQRVTLRCSPRSGDLSVYWYQQSLDQGLQFLIQYYNGEERAKGNILERFSAQQFPDLHSELNLSSLELGDSALYFCASSVGGGHEQYFGPGTRLTVT.

This clone was picked up a small number of times. This chain connects TRBV7-8 to TRBJ1-1; D gene uncertain. The CDR3 extends over 13 amino acids. Trimming shortened V by 4 bases and J by 6 bases, and 12 bases separated the two germline ends. The germline CDR1 and CDR2 sequences are SGHVS and FQNEAQ. CDR3 residues: CASSSYMGAEAFF. The CDR3 DNA reads as TGTGCCAGCAGCTCCTATATGGGCGCTGAAGCTTTCTTT.

This clone has only a few counts. This chain uses TRBV5-1 with TRBJ2-7; 7 bases align to TRBD2. The CDR3 has 22 amino acids. V lost 0 bases and J lost 2; bases outside the gene matches: 26. Germline V gene lookup returns CDR1 SGHRS and CDR2 YFSETQ. CDR3 residues: CASSLGALGLAETSPPAYEQYF. In DNA form, the CDR3 reads TGCGCCAGCAGCTTGGGGGCTTTGGGTCTAGCGGAAACTTCCCCCCCCGCCTACGAGCAGTACTTC.

A few counts support this clone. The rearrangement joins TRBV7-9 to TRBJ2-5; no definite D call. Trimming removed 4 bases from V and 2 bases from J, with 2 bases in between. Germline loops: CDR1 SEHNR, CDR2 FQNEAQ (reference sequence). CDR3 length: 11 amino acids. CDR3 in DNA: TGTGCCAGCAGCTCACAAGAGACCCAGTACTTC. Protein sequence: CASSSQETQYF.

The chain joins TRBV18 to TRBJ1-3; TRBD1 agrees at 8 bases. Germline lookup yields CDR1 KGHSH and CDR2 LQKENI. V was pared by 2 bases and J by 2 bases, with 2 bases of the junction left unmatched. The CDR3 contains 15 residues. The CDR3 region has the DNA TGTGCCAGCTCACCAATACAGGGGGCTGGAAACACCATATATTTT. It specifies CASSPIQGAGNTIYF.

The chain uses TRBV11-3 and TRBJ2-3; TRBD2 matches at 14 bases. The CDR3 covers 18 residues. The germline gives CDR1 SGHNT, CDR2 YENEEA. Germline trimming cut 5 bases from V and 3 bases from J; bases unmatched to any gene: 10. CDR3 nucleotide sequence: TGTGCCAGCAGCCGCCCAGGACTAGCGGGAGGTAGAACAGATACGCAGTATTTT. Translated, it gives CASSRPGLAGGRTDTQYF.

The chain couples TRBV23-1 to TRBJ2-1, with TRBD2 as a possible D gene (6 bases). TRBV23-1 falls under the ORF class, with uncertain function. This CDR3 contains 20 residues. V gave up 0 bases and J gave up 1 base, with 22 bases separating them. This CDR3 reads CASSQSGGSGTHQSYNEQFF. As DNA, the CDR3 is TGCGCCAGCAGTCAATCGGGCGGGTCAGGGACTCACCAGTCCTACAATGAGCAGTTCTTC.

CDR3 DNA: TGTGCCGGGGGAGGGGCCTCGGAGCTTACCTTC. It is translated as CAGGGASELTF. The rearrangement links TRBV28 to TRBJ1-2; possibly TRBD1 for D (5 bases). The germline V gene encodes CDR1 MDHEN and CDR2 SYDVKM. CDR3 length: 11 residues. Between the trimmed V and J ends, which lost 11 bases and 14 bases, there was a span of 21 bases.

This chain uses TRBV5-1 with TRBJ2-1; possible D gene TRBD2, 5 bases. V was cut by 0 bases and J by 8 bases, with 15 bases left in between. The CDR3 has 15 amino acids. From germline, CDR1 is SGHRS and CDR2 YFSETQ. The CDR3 is CASSLEASPTDEQFF. The DNA of the CDR3 is TGCGCCAGCAGCTTGGAGGCTAGCCCTACGGATGAGCAGTTCTTC.

This clone has more than one count but fewer than ten. This chain uses TRBV18 with TRBJ2-1, with 12 nucleotides matching TRBD2. Germline V gene lookup returns CDR1 KGHSH and CDR2 LQKENI. The CDR3 is 15 amino acids. Trimming cost V 3 bases and J 8 bases; bases outside gene matches: 5. The CDR3 is CASSPGLAGTYEQFF. For the CDR3, the DNA is TGTGCCAGCTCACCCGGACTAGCGGGAACTTATGAGCAGTTCTTC.

This rearrangement joins TRBV5-5 to TRBJ2-7; 7 nucleotides line up with TRBD1. Germline V CDR1 and CDR2: SGHKS, YYEKEE (reference sequence). This CDR3 is 13 amino acids long. The V and J ends lost 5 bases and 5 bases, in that order; junction bases with no gene match: 7. The CDR3 DNA is TGTGCCAGCAGTCGAGACAGGGCTCACGAGCAGTACTTC. Translated: CASSRDRAHEQYF.

This sequence joins TRBV4-2 and TRBJ2-3; 7 nucleotides line up with TRBD2. CDR3 length: 15 amino acids. J lost 0 bases, V lost 4 bases, and 4 bases had no gene match. Germline CDR1 LGHNA, CDR2 YNFKEQ. The CDR3 bases are TGTGCCAGCAGCCCCGGGACTACTAGCACAGATACGCAGTATTTT. The encoded protein is CASSPGTTSTDTQYF.

The gene calls are TRBV11-2 and TRBJ1-2; 7 bases agree with TRBD1. The CDR3 runs to 14 residues. Germline V gene sequence: CDR1 SGHAT, CDR2 FQNNGV. The V gene end was trimmed by 0 bases and the J gene end by 7 bases; junction bases not matched to a gene: 5. CDR3 DNA: TGTGCCAGCAGCTTAGATTCAGGGGGACGTGGCTACACCTTC. It specifies CASSLDSGGRGYTF.

This rearrangement joins TRBV5-1 to TRBJ2-3; D gene unclear. The germline V gene encodes CDR1 SGHRS and CDR2 YFSETQ. Trimming cost V 1 base and J 7 bases, with 13 bases left between them. CDR3 length equals 14 residues. The CDR3: CASSLSNPSNTQYF. Written as DNA, the CDR3 is TGCGCCAGCAGCTTGTCTAACCCTTCGAATACGCAGTATTTT.

This clone was counted between two and nine times. The rearrangement joins TRBV28 to TRBJ2-7; 9 positions match TRBD1. The CDR3 spans 14 residues. With V trimmed by 7 bases and J by 3 bases, 7 bases remained unmatched. CDR1 and CDR2 (germline): MDHEN, SYDVKM. CDR3 DNA: TGTGCCAGCATGCCCCGGGGACAGGGCTACGAGCAGTACTTC. This sequence encodes CASMPRGQGYEQYF.

This clone was detected only once. V usage is TRBV5-1 and J usage is TRBJ2-1, with TRBD2 matching 11 bases. The CDR3 loop spans 15 amino acids. The V and J ends lost 0 bases and 7 bases, in that order; junction bases with no gene match: 3. Germline V gene lookup returns CDR1 SGHRS and CDR2 YFSETQ. The CDR3 here is CASSLGSSGRNEQFF. The CDR3 DNA reads TGCGCCAGCAGCTTGGGTTCTAGCGGGAGGAATGAGCAGTTCTTC.

This chain connects TRBV7-3 to TRBJ2-7; 7 bases map to TRBD2. Germline V gene lookup returns CDR1 SGHTA and CDR2 FQGTGA. The V and J ends lost 5 bases and 4 bases, in that order; junction bases with no gene match: 14. The CDR3 consists of 16 residues. The CDR3 here is CASSPGGRLAAYEQYF. CDR3 DNA sequence: TGTGCCAGCAGCCCCGGGGGGAGACTAGCAGCATACGAGCAGTACTTC.